A single sample is the source of the 29 T cell receptor beta chains below, sequenced in a study of cytotoxic CD8 clonotypes in ibrutinib-treated CLL. Sequenced by immunoSEQ multiplex PCR; TCRdb stores in-frame clones only, minus some. The table has tens of thousands of clones, around 68% seen once. The starting material was PBMCs, obtained after 12 months of ibrutinib treatment. The source of these receptors is a human donor with chronic lymphocytic leukemia.

The V gene is TRBV2, the J gene TRBJ1-5, with D possibly being TRBD1 (6 bases). The germline V gene has CDR1 SNHLY and CDR2 FYNNEI. This CDR3 region has 14 residues. V lost 2 bases to trimming and J lost 4 bases, with 9 bases between them. CDR3 nucleotide sequence: TGTGCCAGCAGTGAATTGAGGGGGAATCAGCCCCAGCATTTT. Residues: CASSELRGNQPQHF.

The chain employs TRBV6-4 and TRBJ1-3, with D perhaps matching TRBD1 (6 bases). Germline V gene lookup returns CDR1 MRHNA and CDR2 SNTAGT. Trimming took off 7 bases at V and 6 bases at J, with 19 bases between the two ends. The CDR3 is made up of 15 amino acids. CDR3 loop: CASTDGQTPINTIYF. The CDR3 coding sequence is TGTGCCAGCACCGACGGACAGACGCCGATAAACACCATATATTTT.

This chain connects TRBV6-1 to TRBJ2-2; D remains ambiguous. The CDR3 runs to 17 residues. Germline V gene lookup returns CDR1 MNHNS and CDR2 SASEGT. V lost 3 bases, J lost 6 bases, and 20 bases lay in between. In DNA form, the CDR3 reads TGTGCCAGCAGTGAGCGTTTCGAGGATATTGTCCCCGGGGAGCTGTTTTTT. This gives the protein CASSERFEDIVPGELFF.

The gene calls are TRBV2 and TRBJ1-2, with D maybe TRBD1 (6 bases). Germline V gene lookup returns CDR1 SNHLY and CDR2 FYNNEI. The CDR3 spans 15 residues. Trimming cost V 5 bases and J 8 bases, with 21 bases left between them. CDR3 in DNA: TGTGCCAGCAGTCGGGAAGGGGCAGGGGCCGTGGGCTACACCTTC. It codes for CASSREGAGAVGYTF.

A few counts support this clone. This chain joins TRBV18 and TRBJ2-7; TRBD2 is a possible D gene (6 bases). Germline V CDR1 and CDR2: KGHSH, LQKENI. This CDR3 comprises 14 residues. V gave up 3 bases and J gave up 0 bases, with 9 bases separating them. DNA for the CDR3: TGTGCCAGCTCACCGGCTAGCGACTCCTACGAGCAGTACTTC. It is translated as CASSPASDSYEQYF.

This clone was picked up one time. The chain combines TRBV6-6 with TRBJ1-4; D call uncertain. The CDR3 contains 15 residues. V lost 5 bases and J lost 7, with 17 bases in between. Germline-derived CDR1 and CDR2 are MNHNY and SVGAGI (reference sequence). CDR3 protein: CASSGNRIYREKLFF. CDR3 DNA: TGTGCCAGCAGTGGAAACAGAATCTACCGTGAAAAACTGTTTTTT.

CDR3 bases: TGTGCCAGTAGTATCTCTGGGGAAGCTAACTATGGCTACACCTTC. Translation: CASSISGEANYGYTF. The chain links TRBV19 to TRBJ1-2, with D hard to call. This CDR3 is 15 amino acids long. CDR1 LNHDA and CDR2 SQIVND come from the germline V gene (reference sequence). The ends were cut back, 3 bases at V and 0 bases at J, with 11 bases in the middle. Drawing the rest from reference TRBV19 and TRBJ1-2, the complete variable domain is DGGITQSPKYLFRKEGQNVTLSCEQNLNHDAMYWYRQDPGQGLRLIYYSQIVNDFQKGDIAEGYSVSREKKESFPLTVTSAQKNPTAFYLCASSISGEANYGYTFGSGTRLTVV.

The chain is built from TRBV5-1 and TRBJ2-7, with D perhaps TRBD1 or TRBD2 (6 bases each). Germline values: CDR1 SGHRS, CDR2 YFSETQ. The CDR3 length is 13 residues. Trimming stripped 4 bases from V and 5 bases from J, with 13 bases between. DNA for the CDR3: TGCGCCAGCAGCGGGGGGCCGAGTGACGAGCAGTACTTC. Translation gives CASSGGPSDEQYF.

Only one count was recorded for this clone. The gene calls are TRBV6-6 and TRBJ1-1, with D perhaps matching TRBD1 (5 bases). The CDR3 has 15 residues. In germline, CDR1 is MNHNY, CDR2 SVGAGI (reference sequence). V lost 0 bases and J lost 0, with 8 bases in between. In DNA form, the CDR3 reads TGTGCCAGCAGTTACTCGAAGGGGTTGAACACTGAAGCTTTCTTT. It codes for CASSYSKGLNTEAFF.

This clone was picked up a small number of times. The chain uses TRBV15 and TRBJ2-1; weak D call: TRBD1 (5 bases). Germline CDR1 reads LNHNV; CDR2 reads YYDKDF (reference sequence). The V end lost 6 bases, the J end lost 0 bases, and 18 bases lay between the germline ends. This CDR3 contains 17 residues. CDR3 amino acids: CATSPKTGTSSYNEQFF. DNA for the CDR3: TGTGCCACCAGTCCGAAAACAGGAACCAGCTCCTACAATGAGCAGTTCTTC.

This chain uses TRBV4-1 with TRBJ1-5; D uncertain. CDR1 MGHRA and CDR2 YSYEKL come from the germline V gene. This CDR3 spans 16 amino acids. Trimming stripped 4 bases from V and 1 base from J, with 14 bases between. CDR3: CASSPRVVRSNQPQHF. CDR3 DNA: TGCGCCAGCAGCCCCCGGGTCGTCCGAAGCAATCAGCCCCAGCATTTT.

The chain uses TRBV5-1 and TRBJ1-4; D unresolved. This CDR3 region has 12 residues. The germline gives CDR1 SGHRS, CDR2 YFSETQ. Trimming took 0 bases from V and 5 from J, leaving 2 bases between them. The CDR3 protein is CASSLGNEKLFF. CDR3 bases: TGCGCCAGCAGCTTGGGGAATGAAAAACTGTTTTTT.

The V gene is TRBV4-1, the J gene TRBJ1-4; D might be TRBD1 (5 bases). The CDR3 contains 14 residues. The V gene's germline CDR1 is MGHRA and CDR2 YSYEKL. V was clipped by 1 base and J by 7 bases, with 10 bases between them. DNA for the CDR3: TGCGCCAGCAGCCAAGGGCGGGGGAGTGAAAAACTGTTTTTT. Its protein product is CASSQGRGSEKLFF.

This clone showed up just a few times. A junction boundary mismatches the germline segment, possibly from a read error. The genes are TRBV6-5 and TRBJ2-7; D is perhaps TRBD1 (5 bases). Germline-derived CDR1 and CDR2 are MNHEY and SVGAGI. The CDR3 has 13 residues. The CDR3 loop is CASSYSGAGVADF. The CDR3 DNA follows: TGTGCCAGCAGTTACTCAGGGGCCGGCGTTGCAGACTTC.

V gene TRBV5-1 combines with J gene TRBJ2-2; 9 nucleotides align to TRBD1. This CDR3 spans 16 amino acids. V trimming: 3 bases; J trimming: 0 bases; junction bases outside the gene matches: 3. Germline V gene sequence: CDR1 SGHRS, CDR2 YFSETQ. The CDR3 here is CASSWGQGANTGELFF. Written as DNA, the CDR3 is TGCGCCAGCAGCTGGGGACAGGGCGCGAACACCGGGGAGCTGTTTTTT.

This clone was observed a few times. The genes are TRBV7-8 and TRBJ1-2; TRBD1 is a possible D gene (5 bases). The ends were cut back, 5 bases at V and 0 bases at J, with 16 bases in the middle. There are 16 residues in the CDR3. Germline V lookup: CDR1 SGHVS, CDR2 FQNEAQ. The CDR3 region has the DNA TGTGCCAGCAGCCCCGGGACTCCGCAGTCTAACTATGGCTACACCTTC. Protein sequence: CASSPGTPQSNYGYTF.

The chain couples TRBV6-5 to TRBJ2-7; possibly TRBD2 for D (7 bases). Germline CDR1 MNHEY, CDR2 SVGAGI. This CDR3 is built from 16 residues. V was cut by 2 bases and J by 2 bases, with 16 bases left in between. CDR3 residues: CASSYGGASGTYEQYF. In DNA form, the CDR3 reads TGTGCCAGCAGTTACGGGGGCGCTAGCGGAACCTACGAGCAGTACTTC.

The chain is built from TRBV5-5 and TRBJ2-7; 7 positions match TRBD2. CDR3 length: 15 residues. J gave up 0 bases and V 0 bases, and 3 bases lay outside the gene matches. The V gene's germline CDR1 is SGHKS and CDR2 YYEKEE (reference sequence). The DNA for the CDR3 is TGTGCCAGCAGCTTGGAACTAGCGAGCTCCTACGAGCAGTACTTC. Translating gives CASSLELASSYEQYF.

This clone was observed a handful of times. V usage is TRBV9 and J usage is TRBJ2-3, with D tentatively TRBD1 (6 bases). Germline CDR1 is SGDLS and CDR2 is YYNGEE. Trimming stripped 3 bases from V and 0 bases from J, with 14 bases between. The CDR3 sequence is 16 residues long. The CDR3 reads CASSAQGSFSTDTQYF. CDR3 DNA sequence: TGTGCCAGCAGCGCCCAGGGGTCCTTTAGCACAGATACGCAGTATTTT.

The J gene is TRBJ2-3, the V gene TRBV7-2; 12 nucleotides agree with TRBD2. The germline gives CDR1 SGHTA, CDR2 FQGNSA. Germline trimming cut 5 bases from V and 4 bases from J; bases unmatched to any gene: 10. This CDR3 has 17 residues. CDR3 sequence reads: CASSTRLAGASADTQYF. The CDR3 DNA reads as TGTGCCAGCAGCACCAGACTAGCGGGGGCGTCGGCAGATACGCAGTATTTT.

By share of the sample, this clone is medium-sized. The chain is built from TRBV9 and TRBJ1-2; no clear D gene. V shed 1 base and J shed 5 bases, with 9 bases lying between them. The CDR3 length is 13 residues. Germline V gives CDR1 SGDLS, CDR2 YYNGEE. CDR3 sequence: CASSVIAVYGYTF. The CDR3 DNA sequence: TGTGCCAGCAGCGTAATAGCGGTTTATGGCTACACCTTC.

Here the CDR3 reads CASDGLGLVSQETQYF. The CDR3 nucleotides read TGTGCCAGCGACGGGCTCGGCCTTGTAAGCCAAGAGACCCAGTACTTC. The chain combines TRBV18 with TRBJ2-5; no reliable D call. The V gene's germline CDR1 is KGHSH and CDR2 LQKENI. CDR3 length equals 16 residues. V shed 8 bases and J shed 1 base, with 20 bases lying between them.

This chain connects TRBV2 to TRBJ2-4; D gene uncertain. Germline V CDR1 and CDR2: SNHLY, FYNNEI. With 8 bases removed from V and 1 base from J, the gap between germline ends came to 9 bases. The CDR3 runs to 13 residues. DNA for the CDR3: TGTGCCAGCGCCGGCCCCGCCAAAAACATTCAGTACTTC. This sequence encodes CASAGPAKNIQYF. The variable domain in full, with the rest retrieved from reference TRBV2 and TRBJ2-4, is EPEVTQTPSHQVTQMGQEVILRCVPISNHLYFYWYRQILGQKVEFLVSFYNNEISEKSEIFDDQFSVERPDGSNFTLKIRSTKLEDSAMYFCASAGPAKNIQYFGAGTRLSVL.

This clone was recorded a few times. This chain joins TRBV7-6 and TRBJ1-6; tentative D call: TRBD1 (5 bases). V gave up 0 bases and J gave up 3 bases, with 15 bases separating them. From germline, CDR1 is SGHVS and CDR2 FNYEAQ. This CDR3 has 18 amino acids. CDR3 protein: CASSLATGTQVYNSPLHF. Here the CDR3 DNA reads TGTGCCAGCAGCTTAGCGACCGGGACCCAGGTCTATAATTCACCCCTCCACTTT.

The V and J genes are TRBV5-4 and TRBJ2-5; a weak D match, TRBD1 (5 bases). The germline V gene encodes CDR1 SGHNT and CDR2 YYREEE (reference sequence). This CDR3 spans 16 amino acids. Trimming left V 0 bases short and J 1 base short, with 13 bases between. The CDR3 nucleotides read TGTGCCAGCAGCTTGGGTTGGGGCCGGCCCCAAGAGACCCAGTACTTC. Protein sequence: CASSLGWGRPQETQYF.

This chain connects TRBV2 to TRBJ1-1; D is undetermined. V lost 5 bases to trimming and J lost 1 base, with 11 bases between them. Germline CDR1 reads SNHLY; CDR2 reads FYNNEI. The CDR3 sequence is 14 residues long. CDR3 protein: CASSRALTNTEAFF. In nucleotides, the CDR3 is TGTGCCAGCAGTCGCGCACTCACGAACACTGAAGCTTTCTTT.

The chain employs TRBV7-9 and TRBJ1-6, with D maybe TRBD1 (6 bases). Germline V gene data show CDR1 as SEHNR and CDR2 as FQNEAQ (reference sequence). With 6 bases removed from V and 7 bases from J, the gap between germline ends came to 7 bases. CDR3 length: 12 residues. The CDR3 sequence is CASRGANSPLHF. In DNA, the CDR3 is TGTGCCAGCAGGGGGGCCAATTCACCCCTCCACTTT.

This clone has a handful of counts. V and J are TRBV6-5 and TRBJ1-4; 9 positions agree with TRBD1. CDR1 is MNHEY and CDR2 is SVGAGI in the germline V gene. The CDR3 is 15 residues long. The V segment lost 2 bases and the J segment 7 bases; nucleotides outside the gene matches: 5. This chain's CDR3 is CASSYRTGGGEKLFF. The CDR3 nucleotides read TGTGCCAGCAGTTACCGCACAGGGGGCGGTGAAAAACTGTTTTTT.

This chain connects TRBV10-3 to TRBJ2-5; D possibly corresponds to TRBD1 (5 bases). The germline CDR1 and CDR2 sequences are ENHRY and SYGVKD. The CDR3 is 12 residues long. Trimming cost V 3 bases and J 5 bases, with 7 bases left between them. The CDR3 here is CAISDRDETQYF. The CDR3 DNA is TGTGCCATCAGTGACAGGGATGAGACCCAGTACTTC.